The present TCR beta chain was sequenced within a study of shared T cell receptors in the human thymus. Assay: immunoSEQ multiplex PCR; the TCRdb copy retains only in-frame clones and omits some. The repertoire holds almost 550,000 clones, approximately 80% seen once, with around 0.013% in the top ten. J lost 4 bases, V lost 0 bases, and 4 bases had no gene match. The CDR3 has 15 amino acids. Germline V gene data show CDR1 as MNHNY and CDR2 as SVGAGI (reference sequence). The same sample was also studied in work on human thymus T cells. Per that study: All donors were healthy Finnish infants who were undergoing corrective surgery to treat congenital heart defects. Both thymic and peripheral blood repertoires showed apparently biased V and J usage. Highly overlapping thymic repertoires among unrelated individuals were reported in related research.

Material for sequencing was thymocytes. The sequence was obtained from a boy in the first two years of life with a congenital heart defect. V usage is TRBV6-6 and J usage is TRBJ1-2, with 8 bases that match TRBD1. CDR3 in DNA: TGTGCCAGCAGTTACTCAACAGGGGGGGTCTATGGCTACACCTTC. Amino acid sequence: CASSYSTGGVYGYTF.